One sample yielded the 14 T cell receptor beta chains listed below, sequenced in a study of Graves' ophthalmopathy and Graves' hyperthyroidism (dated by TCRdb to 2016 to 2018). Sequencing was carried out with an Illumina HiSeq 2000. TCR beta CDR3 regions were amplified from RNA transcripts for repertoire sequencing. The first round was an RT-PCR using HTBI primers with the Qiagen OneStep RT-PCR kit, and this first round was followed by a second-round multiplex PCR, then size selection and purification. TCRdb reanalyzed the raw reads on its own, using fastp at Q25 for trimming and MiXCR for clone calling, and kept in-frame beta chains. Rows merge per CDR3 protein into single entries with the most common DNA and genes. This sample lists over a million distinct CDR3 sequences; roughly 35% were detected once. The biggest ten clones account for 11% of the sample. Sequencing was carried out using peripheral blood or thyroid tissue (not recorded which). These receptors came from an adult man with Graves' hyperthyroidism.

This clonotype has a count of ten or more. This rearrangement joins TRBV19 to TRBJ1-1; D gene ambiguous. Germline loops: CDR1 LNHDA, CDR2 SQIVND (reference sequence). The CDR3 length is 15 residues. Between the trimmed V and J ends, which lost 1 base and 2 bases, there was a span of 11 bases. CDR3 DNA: TGTGCCAGTAGTATAGGTGTCGGACGAAACACTGAAGCTTTCTTT. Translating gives CASSIGVGRNTEAFF.

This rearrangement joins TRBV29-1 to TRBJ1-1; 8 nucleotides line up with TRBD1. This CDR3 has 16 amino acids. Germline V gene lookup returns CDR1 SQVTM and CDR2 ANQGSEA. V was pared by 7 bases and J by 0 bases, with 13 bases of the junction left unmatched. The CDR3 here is CSGSRGTGVMNTEAFF. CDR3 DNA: TGCAGCGGGAGTAGGGGGACAGGAGTCATGAACACTGAAGCTTTCTTT.

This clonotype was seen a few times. This chain's CDR3 is CSVAPWGLNTEAFF. In DNA, the CDR3 is TGCAGCGTTGCCCCATGGGGGCTGAACACTGAAGCTTTCTTT. The genes are TRBV29-1 and TRBJ1-1; D may be TRBD1 (6 bases). There are 14 residues in the CDR3. Germline-derived CDR1 and CDR2 are SQVTM and ANQGSEA. V was cut by 4 bases and J by 0 bases, with 12 bases left in between.

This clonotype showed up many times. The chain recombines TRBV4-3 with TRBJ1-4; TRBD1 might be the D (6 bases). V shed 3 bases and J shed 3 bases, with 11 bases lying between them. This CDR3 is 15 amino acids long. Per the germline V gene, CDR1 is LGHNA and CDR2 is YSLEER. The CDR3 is CASSHVTGANEKLFF. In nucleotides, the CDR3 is TGCGCCAGCAGCCACGTGACAGGAGCTAATGAAAAACTGTTTTTT.

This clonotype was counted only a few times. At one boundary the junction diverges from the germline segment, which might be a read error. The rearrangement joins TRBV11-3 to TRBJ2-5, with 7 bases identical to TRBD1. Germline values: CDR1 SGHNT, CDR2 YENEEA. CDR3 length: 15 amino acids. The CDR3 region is CASSQDRGQQETQYF. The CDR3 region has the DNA TGCGCCAGCAGCCAAGATAGGGGACAGCAAGAGACCCAGTACTTC.

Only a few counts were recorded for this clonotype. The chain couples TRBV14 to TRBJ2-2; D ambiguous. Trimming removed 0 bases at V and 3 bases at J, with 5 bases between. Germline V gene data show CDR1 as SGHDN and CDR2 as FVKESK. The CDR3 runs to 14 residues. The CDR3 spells CASSQDWDTGELFF. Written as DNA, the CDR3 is TGTGCCAGCAGCCAAGATTGGGACACCGGGGAGCTGTTTTTT.

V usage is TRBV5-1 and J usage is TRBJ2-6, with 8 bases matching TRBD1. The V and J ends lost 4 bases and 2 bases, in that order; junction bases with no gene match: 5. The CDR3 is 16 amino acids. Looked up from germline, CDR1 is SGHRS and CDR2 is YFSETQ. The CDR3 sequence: CASSGRTGTGANVLTF. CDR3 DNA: TGCGCCAGCAGCGGAAGGACAGGGACTGGGGCCAACGTCCTGACTTTC. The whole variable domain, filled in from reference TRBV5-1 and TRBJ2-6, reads KAGVTQTPRYLIKTRGQQVTLSCSPISGHRSVSWYQQTPGQGLQFLFEYFSETQRNKGNFPGRFSGRQFSNSRSEMNVSTLELGDSALYLCASSGRTGTGANVLTFGAGSRLTVL.

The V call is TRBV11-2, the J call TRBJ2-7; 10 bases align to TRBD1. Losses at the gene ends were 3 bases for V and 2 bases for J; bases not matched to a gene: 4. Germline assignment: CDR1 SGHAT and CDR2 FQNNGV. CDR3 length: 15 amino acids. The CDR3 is CASSLDRGNPYEQYF. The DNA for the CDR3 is TGTGCCAGCAGCTTGGACAGGGGGAACCCCTACGAGCAGTACTTC.

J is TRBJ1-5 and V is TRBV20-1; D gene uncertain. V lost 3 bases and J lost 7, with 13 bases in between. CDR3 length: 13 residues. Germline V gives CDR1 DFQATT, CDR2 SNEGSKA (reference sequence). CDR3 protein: CSARVPFTQPQHF. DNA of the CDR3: TGCAGTGCTAGGGTTCCCTTCACCCAGCCCCAGCATTTT.

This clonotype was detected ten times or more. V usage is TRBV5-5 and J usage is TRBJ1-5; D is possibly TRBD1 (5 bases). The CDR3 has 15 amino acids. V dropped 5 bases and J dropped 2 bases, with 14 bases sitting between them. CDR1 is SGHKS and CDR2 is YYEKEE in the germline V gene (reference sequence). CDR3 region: CASSPQGNGNQPQHF. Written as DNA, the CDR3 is TGTGCCAGCAGTCCCCAGGGTAACGGCAATCAGCCCCAGCATTTT.

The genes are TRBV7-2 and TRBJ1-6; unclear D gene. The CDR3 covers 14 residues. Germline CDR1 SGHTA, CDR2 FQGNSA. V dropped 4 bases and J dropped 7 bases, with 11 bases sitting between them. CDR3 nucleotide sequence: TGTGCCAGCAGCTCCTCCGGGAGAAATTCACCCCTCCACTTT. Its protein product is CASSSSGRNSPLHF. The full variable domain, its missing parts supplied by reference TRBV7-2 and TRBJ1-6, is GAGVSQSPSNKVTEKGKDVELRCDPISGHTALYWYRQSLGQGLEFLIYFQGNSAPDKSGLPSDRFSAERTGGSVSTLTIQRTQQEDSAVYLCASSSSGRNSPLHFGNGTRLTVT.

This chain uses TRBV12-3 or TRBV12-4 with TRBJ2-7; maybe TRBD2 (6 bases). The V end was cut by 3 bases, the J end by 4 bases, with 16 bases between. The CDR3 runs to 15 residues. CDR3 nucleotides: TGTGCCAGCAGTTTGGAGGGACCGCGGAGTTACGAGCAGTACTTC. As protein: CASSLEGPRSYEQYF.

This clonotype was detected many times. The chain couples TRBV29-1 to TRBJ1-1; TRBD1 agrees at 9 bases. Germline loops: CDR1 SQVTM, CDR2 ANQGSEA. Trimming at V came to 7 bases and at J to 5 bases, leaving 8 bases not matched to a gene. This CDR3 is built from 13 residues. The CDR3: CSGDRVSGTEAFF. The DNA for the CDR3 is TGCAGCGGGGACAGGGTATCAGGGACTGAAGCTTTCTTT.

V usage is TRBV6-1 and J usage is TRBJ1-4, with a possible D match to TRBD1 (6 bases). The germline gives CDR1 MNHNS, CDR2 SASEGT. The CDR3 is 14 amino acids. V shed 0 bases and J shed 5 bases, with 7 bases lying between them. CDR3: CASSEAQGNEKLFF. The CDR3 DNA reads TGTGCCAGCAGTGAAGCGCAGGGGAATGAAAAACTGTTTTTT.